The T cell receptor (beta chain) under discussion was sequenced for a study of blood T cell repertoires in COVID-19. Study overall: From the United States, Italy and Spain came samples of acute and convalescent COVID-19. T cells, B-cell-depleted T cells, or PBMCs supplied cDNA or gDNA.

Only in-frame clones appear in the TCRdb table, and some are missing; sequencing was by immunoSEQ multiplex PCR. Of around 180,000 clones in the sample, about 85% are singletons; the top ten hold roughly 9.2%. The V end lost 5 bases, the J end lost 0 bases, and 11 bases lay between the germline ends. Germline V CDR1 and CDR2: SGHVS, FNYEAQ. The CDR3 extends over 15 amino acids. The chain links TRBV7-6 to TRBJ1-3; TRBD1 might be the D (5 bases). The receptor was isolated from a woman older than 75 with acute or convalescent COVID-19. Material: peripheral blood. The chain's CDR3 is CASSGGVSSGNTIYF. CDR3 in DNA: TGTGCCAGCAGCGGGGGGGTCAGCTCTGGAAACACCATATATTTT.